The 3 T cell receptor beta chains in this list originate from one sample, sequenced in a study of blood T cell repertoires in COVID-19. Only in-frame clones appear in the TCRdb table, and some are missing; sequencing was by immunoSEQ multiplex PCR. The top ten clones hold approximately 7.7% of a sample with some 150,000 clones, 84% of them seen once. Sample: peripheral blood. Receptor source: a man aged 40-55 years who had recovered from COVID-19.

This chain uses TRBV12-5 with TRBJ2-3, with 8 bases matching TRBD2. The J segment lost 6 bases and the V segment lost 5 bases, leaving 10 bases of the junction unmatched. The CDR3 consists of 15 residues. Germline V gives CDR1 LGHNT, CDR2 FRNRAP. CDR3 in DNA: TGTGCTAGTGGTCCGGGACTAGGATTCAGCGATACGCAGTATTTT. This sequence encodes CASGPGLGFSDTQYF.

The chain joins TRBV7-2 to TRBJ1-2, with 7 positions matching TRBD1. Trimming at V came to 5 bases and at J to 3 bases, leaving 9 bases not matched to a gene. This CDR3 contains 15 residues. Per the germline V gene, CDR1 is SGHTA and CDR2 is FQGNSA. The CDR3 loop reads CASSEEGQKYYGYTF. For the CDR3, the DNA is TGTGCCAGCAGCGAAGAGGGACAGAAGTACTATGGCTACACCTTC.

The rearrangement links TRBV30 to TRBJ1-1; 8 bases are a match to TRBD1. J was trimmed by 4 bases and V by 4 bases; bases with no gene match: 5. CDR3 length: 13 residues. CDR1 GTSNPN and CDR2 SVGIG come from the germline V gene (reference sequence). The CDR3 nucleotides are TGTGCCTGGACAGGGGGCCGGGGCACTGAAGCTTTCTTT. Residues: CAWTGGRGTEAFF.